The clone carrying this T cell receptor (beta chain) was found a few times. Its antigen is not identified. This entry belongs to a study of cytomegalovirus exposure and HLA in healthy donors. Primers: 60 Vbeta forward and 13 Jbeta reverse. Using immunoSEQ multiplex PCR, the repertoire was profiled, and TCRdb retains in-frame clones only, with some absent. The sample consists of approximately 59,000 clones, approximately 60% of them appearing once. Germline-derived CDR1 and CDR2 are SGHRS and YFSETQ. The CDR3 sequence is 16 residues long. Trimming pared 4 bases from V and 0 bases from J, leaving 13 bases between. Findings of the study overall: In a later analysis, a genetic analysis reported fewer productive-TCR N-insertions in an Asian-associated ancestry cluster than the cohort average. Researchers left out some V segments, among them TRBV6-2 and TRBV6-3, as indistinguishable. An analysis that was carried out later associated 16,951 TCR beta sequences with HLA alleles at 0.05 false discovery rate.

Material: PBMCs. The chain combines TRBV5-1 with TRBJ2-2; D might be TRBD2 (6 bases). The TCR was taken from a man younger than 40 in good health and CMV-seronegative. Here the CDR3 reads CASSPTAGPNTGELFF. The CDR3 nucleotides read TGCGCCAGCAGCCCGACCGCGGGGCCGAACACCGGGGAGCTGTTTTTT. The full variable domain, rest sourced from reference TRBV5-1 and TRBJ2-2, is KAGVTQTPRYLIKTRGQQVTLSCSPISGHRSVSWYQQTPGQGLQFLFEYFSETQRNKGNFPGRFSGRQFSNSRSEMNVSTLELGDSALYLCASSPTAGPNTGELFFGEGSRLTVL.